The 10 T cell receptor beta chains listed next were all sequenced from one sample in a study of Graves' ophthalmopathy and Graves' hyperthyroidism. Amplification from RNA transcripts yielded the TCR beta CDR3 regions. First-round RT-PCR with HTBI primers preceded a second-round multiplex PCR. TCRdb itself ran the multiplex PCR reads through MiXCR, one entry per CDR3 protein. The sample carries about 640,000 distinct CDR3 sequences, approximately 39% recorded once. The sequenced sample consisted of peripheral blood. The receptors here all came from an adult man with Graves' ophthalmopathy.

This clonotype was counted many times. The chain combines TRBV5-1 with TRBJ2-7, with D hard to call. Trimming shortened V by 1 base and J by 0 bases, and 14 bases separated the two germline ends. There are 16 residues in the CDR3. CDR1 and CDR2 from the germline V gene are SGHRS and YFSETQ. The CDR3 DNA follows: TGCGCCAGCAGCTTGCGGTATGGTCCAAGCTCCTACGAGCAGTACTTC. Its translation: CASSLRYGPSSYEQYF.

This sequence joins TRBV2 and TRBJ2-5; TRBD2 matches 8 bases. CDR1 and CDR2 from the germline V gene are SNHLY and FYNNEI. Germline trimming cut 6 bases from V and 10 bases from J; bases unmatched to any gene: 7. The CDR3 spans 12 residues. The CDR3 bases are TGTGCCAGCAGACCGGGACTAGGGATCCAGTACTTC. Residues: CASRPGLGIQYF.

This clonotype was seen many times. The chain combines TRBV2 with TRBJ1-1; a possible D gene is TRBD1 (6 bases). V was cut by 6 bases and J by 6 bases, with 17 bases left in between. CDR1 and CDR2 (germline): SNHLY, FYNNEI. This CDR3 contains 14 residues. The CDR3 DNA sequence: TGTGCCAGCAGACCCCGGGGGGCGCTTGCTGAAGCTTTCTTT. Protein product: CASRPRGALAEAFF. The variable domain in full, with the rest retrieved from reference TRBV2 and TRBJ1-1, is EPEVTQTPSHQVTQMGQEVILRCVPISNHLYFYWYRQILGQKVEFLVSFYNNEISEKSEIFDDQFSVERPDGSNFTLKIRSTKLEDSAMYFCASRPRGALAEAFFGQGTRLTVV.

The sample holds many counts of this clonotype. This chain links TRBV15 with TRBJ2-7, with a tentative D call TRBD1 (6 bases). V dropped 3 bases and J dropped 1 base, with 10 bases sitting between them. The CDR3 is made up of 14 amino acids. Germline lookup yields CDR1 LNHNV and CDR2 YYDKDF (reference sequence). In DNA form, the CDR3 reads TGTGCCACCAGCAGGGGCAGGGGATCCTACGAGCAGTACTTC. Its translation is CATSRGRGSYEQYF.

As to this clonotype: A read error is possible here, since a much larger clone lies one base away. The chain couples TRBV11-1 to TRBJ1-2; D unclear. CDR3 length: 14 residues. Germline CDR1 SGHAT, CDR2 FQDESV (reference sequence). CDR3 sequence reads: CASSLDLLTDGYAF. The CDR3 region has the DNA TGTGCCAGCAGCTTGGACTTGTTGACGGATGGCTACGCCTTC.

This clonotype was counted ten times or more. This chain connects TRBV2 to TRBJ1-2; D remains unclear. Trimming left V 0 bases short and J 4 bases short, with 9 bases between. Germline loops: CDR1 SNHLY, CDR2 FYNNEI. This CDR3 comprises 14 residues. The CDR3 sequence: CASSEAEVIYGYTF. The CDR3 DNA sequence: TGTGCCAGCAGTGAAGCCGAGGTTATCTATGGCTACACCTTC.

The V call is TRBV19, the J call TRBJ2-7, with TRBD1 identical over 8 bases. The CDR3 runs 14 residues. The trim removed 5 bases at V and 3 bases at J, leaving 6 bases unmatched. Germline assignment: CDR1 LNHDA and CDR2 SQIVND (reference sequence). The CDR3 reads CASSAQGGGYEQYF. The CDR3 nucleotides are TGTGCCAGTAGTGCACAGGGGGGAGGCTACGAGCAGTACTTC.

This clonotype came up many times. This chain links TRBV7-3 with TRBJ1-3; D call uncertain. The V end was cut by 2 bases, the J end by 8 bases, with 10 bases between. CDR3 length: 13 amino acids. The germline gives CDR1 SGHTA, CDR2 FQGTGA. CDR3 sequence: CASSLEEGDTIYF. CDR3 sequence (DNA): TGTGCCAGCAGCTTAGAGGAGGGAGACACCATATATTTT.

On this clonotype: A read error may explain this, as a much larger clone is one base away. No conserved phenylalanine or tryptophan is present at the end of the CDR3, so a read error is the likely explanation. V usage is TRBV9 and J usage is TRBJ2-5, with D perhaps TRBD2 (5 bases). CDR1 is SGDLS and CDR2 is YYNGEE in the germline V gene. The CDR3 has 12 residues. V dropped 4 bases and J dropped 7 bases, with 11 bases sitting between them. CDR3 DNA sequence: TGTGCCAGCAGCCAAGCGGAACGGACCCAGTACGTC. Its translation: CASSQAERTQYV.

This clonotype was found many times. The genes are TRBV7-9 and TRBJ2-5; the D call may be TRBD1 or TRBD2 (6 bases each). V was shortened by 5 bases and J by 4 bases, with 20 bases between the two germline ends. The CDR3 contains 16 residues. Germline CDR1 SEHNR, CDR2 FQNEAQ (reference sequence). In DNA, the CDR3 is TGTGCCAGCAGCGGCCTGCGAGGGGGAGGTCTAGAGACCCAGTACTTC. It translates to CASSGLRGGGLETQYF.